This T cell receptor beta chain comes out of a study of blood T cell repertoires in COVID-19. V lost 0 bases and J 8 bases, leaving 13 bases between the germline ends. The CDR3 covers 14 residues. Germline lookup yields CDR1 SGHRS and CDR2 YFSETQ. As originally analysed: Reference gene primers were amplified, and this amplification served to estimate nucleated cell counts. TCRdb's copy holds only in-frame clones and misses some; the assay was immunoSEQ multiplex PCR. V, J and clone size are taken as reported in that table, and D and trimming were inferred from the DNA itself. The table shows 190,000 or so clones, with 78% occurring only once. This clone was seen a single time.

The sequence came from a woman older than 75 with active or convalescent COVID-19. The chain carries TRBV5-1 and TRBJ2-3, with a weak D call TRBD2 (5 bases). The specimen was peripheral blood. The CDR3 sequence is CASSLEAAGGTQYF. The CDR3 DNA reads as TGCGCCAGCAGCTTGGAGGCTGCCGGAGGTACGCAGTATTTT.